These T cell receptor beta chains were read from a single sample in a study of control samples from healthy donors and cancer patients. Method: immunoSEQ multiplex PCR; TCRdb's copy keeps in-frame clones and lacks some. The table lists around 120,000 clones, around 86% of them singletons. The sample was blood. The receptors originated from a man aged 40-49 years in good health. CDR3s leave out the opening cysteine and the closing phenylalanine or tryptophan. Fields, in order: J gene, V gene, CDR3 protein.

TRBJ1-2	TRBV5-1	ASSLAGTGRSYGYT
TRBJ2-7	TRBV24-1	ATSDPRDSYPGEQY
TRBJ1-3	TRBV24-1	ATSGTGPGNTIY
TRBJ1-6	TRBV25-1	ASSPLGRGPSWTSPLH
TRBJ1-5	TRBV10-2	ASRATTGGPNQPQH
TRBJ2-3	TRBV12-3/TRBV12-4	ASSFRTDTQY
TRBJ2-1	TRBV11-3	ASSLVAFNNEQF
TRBJ1-5	TRBV6-2/TRBV6-3	ASSDRDSFNQPQH
TRBJ2-5	TRBV9	ASSGRSTDQETQY
TRBJ1-5	TRBV7-2	ASSLVVGLNQPQH
TRBJ2-3	TRBV6-6	ASRLFGARKTDTQY
TRBJ1-2	TRBV5-4	ASSLGRQGNYGYT
TRBJ1-4	TRBV29-1	SALADRGRVGAKLF
TRBJ1-4	TRBV11-3	ASSTGLLNEKLF
TRBJ2-3	TRBV6-4	ASSDLGLDSPGPPDTQY
TRBJ1-4	TRBV2	ASSEMRRANEKLF
TRBJ2-1	TRBV6-2/TRBV6-3	ASSAPYNEQF
TRBJ1-1	TRBV5-1	ASSLGTDGAF
TRBJ2-7	TRBV25-1	ASSPGTQSSYEQY
TRBJ2-7	TRBV6-1	ASSEGFRYHEQY
TRBJ1-6	TRBV5-6	ASSPLDRSLNSPLH
TRBJ1-3	TRBV7-9	ASSSTGAGNTIY
TRBJ2-5	TRBV24-1	ATSDLGRGELQETQY
TRBJ2-3	TRBV24-1	ATSDSLGRDTVTDTQY
TRBJ2-7	TRBV11-2	ASSLDLRDSVGEQY
TRBJ1-3	TRBV7-6	ASSPKGTGEGSGNTIY
TRBJ2-1	TRBV3-1/TRBV3-2	ASSQVSTEQF
TRBJ2-2	TRBV7-3	ASSLGRTGELF
TRBJ2-7	TRBV3-1/TRBV3-2	ASSPSSPDNPYEQY
TRBJ2-5	TRBV24-1	ATSELAGQETQY
TRBJ1-2	TRBV7-2	ASTLGGSGYGYT
TRBJ1-2	TRBV29-1	SVESGADGYT
TRBJ1-1	TRBV7-8	ASSPPRVGTEAF
TRBJ1-2	TRBV7-2	ASSPGTVNYGYT
TRBJ2-7	TRBV20-1	SASWSYEQY
TRBJ2-5	TRBV5-1	ASSFSSGATQETQY
TRBJ1-1	TRBV14	ASSQWTANTEAF
TRBJ2-7	TRBV3-1/TRBV3-2	ASSRGRGGLEQY
TRBJ1-3	TRBV11-3	ASSEDGTGGSGNTIY
TRBJ1-2	TRBV6-1	ASSEDWDRHNYGYT
TRBJ1-5	TRBV5-4	ASSLGEGSTQH
TRBJ1-1	TRBV11-3	ASSLGARVSLNTEAF
TRBJ2-7	TRBV7-8	ASSARDREYEQY
TRBJ2-3	TRBV4-1	ASSSGAVAGKSSTDTQY
TRBJ2-3	TRBV24-1	ATSDPRLPDTQY
TRBJ1-5	TRBV30	AWSVQQGSQPQH
TRBJ1-5	TRBV4-1	ASSQEEGAYSNQPQH
TRBJ2-7	TRBV6-2/TRBV6-3	ASSRDRTYEQY
TRBJ2-3	TRBV6-4	ASSETFTDTQY
TRBJ2-4	TRBV21-1	ASSKALYPKNIQY
TRBJ1-2	TRBV5-6	ASSRAPGQGFSDT
TRBJ1-2	TRBV4-3	ASSQDPGRGYGYT
TRBJ1-4	TRBV7-2	ASSLGGQRNEKLF
TRBJ2-3	TRBV18	ASSLSGGTDTQY
TRBJ1-1	TRBV19	ASIGGGVEAF
TRBJ2-3	TRBV10-3	AISEFYIAGASTDTQY
TRBJ2-1	TRBV5-1	ASSLAAGTYNEQF
TRBJ1-1	TRBV6-2/TRBV6-3	ASSYVQGASTEAF
TRBJ1-1	TRBV9	ASSVIDMNTEAF